The 17 T cell receptor beta chains presented below share a single source sample, sequenced in a study of cytomegalovirus exposure and HLA in healthy donors. Primers included in the PCR were 60 Vbeta and 13 Jbeta primers. TCRdb keeps only in-frame clones here, not all; method: immunoSEQ multiplex PCR. The repertoire has under 200,000 clones, 81% of them found once; the top ten carry 1.3%. The specimen sequenced was PBMCs. These receptors all come from a man aged 50-60 years in good health and CMV-seropositive.

The chain employs TRBV4-3 and TRBJ2-1, with D possibly being TRBD2 (7 bases). V lost 3 bases and J lost 5, with 23 bases in between. From germline, CDR1 is LGHNA and CDR2 YSLEER. The CDR3 is 18 amino acids. This CDR3 is CASSQRLGGRATNNEQFF. DNA of the CDR3: TGCGCCAGCAGCCAGAGGTTAGGGGGGAGGGCCACCAACAATGAGCAGTTCTTC.

The chain links TRBV14 to TRBJ2-7; 8 bases fit TRBD1. The CDR3 consists of 15 residues. Germline V gene sequence: CDR1 SGHDN, CDR2 FVKESK. Germline trimming cut 1 base from V and 5 bases from J; bases unmatched to any gene: 7. The CDR3 spells CASSQATGVGHEQYF. CDR3 bases: TGTGCCAGCAGCCAAGCGACAGGGGTAGGGCACGAGCAGTACTTC.

This chain links TRBV7-8 with TRBJ2-7; 7 positions match TRBD1. The germline gives CDR1 SGHVS, CDR2 FQNEAQ. The CDR3 sequence is 14 residues long. With 5 bases clipped from V and 7 bases from J, the junction kept 11 bases outside the gene matches. CDR3 residues: CASSLYSGGVEQYF. For the CDR3, the DNA is TGTGCCAGCAGCCTCTATTCAGGGGGAGTTGAGCAGTACTTC.

V usage is TRBV2 and J usage is TRBJ2-5; no reliable D call. Trimming took 3 bases from V and 6 from J, leaving 11 bases between them. Germline V lookup: CDR1 SNHLY, CDR2 FYNNEI. This CDR3 has 13 residues. This chain's CDR3 is CASSDVARQTQYF. The CDR3 coding sequence is TGTGCCAGCAGTGATGTGGCTAGACAGACCCAGTACTTC.

The chain couples TRBV4-2 to TRBJ2-3; no definite D call. The CDR3 consists of 13 residues. Trimming removed 0 bases from V and 5 bases from J, with 6 bases in between. CDR1 is LGHNA, CDR2 YNFKEQ, per germline. This chain's CDR3 is CASSQDFKDTQYF. CDR3 in DNA: TGTGCCAGCAGCCAAGATTTTAAAGATACGCAGTATTTT.

The chain couples TRBV27 to TRBJ1-1; weak D call: TRBD1 (5 bases). The CDR3 has 14 amino acids. V lost 5 bases and J 1 base, leaving 11 bases between the germline ends. Germline V gene data show CDR1 as MNHEY and CDR2 as SMNVEV (reference sequence). The CDR3 DNA reads TGTGCCAGCAGTGTCCGACAGTCGAACACTGAAGCTTTCTTT. This translates into CASSVRQSNTEAFF.

A word on this clone: The identical CDR3 is also encoded by other nucleotide sequences in the sample. The chain links TRBV28 to TRBJ1-5; no firm D call. This CDR3 is built from 12 residues. The germline gives CDR1 MDHEN, CDR2 SYDVKM. Trimming removed 6 bases from V and 6 bases from J, with 9 bases in between. This CDR3 reads CASSGGSQPQHF. The CDR3 region has the DNA TGTGCCAGCAGCGGCGGGTCTCAGCCCCAGCATTTT.

Only a few counts were recorded for this clone. The chain recombines TRBV28 with TRBJ1-4; D is unresolved. The germline V gene encodes CDR1 MDHEN and CDR2 SYDVKM. The CDR3 has 13 amino acids. V was trimmed by 6 bases and J by 8 bases, leaving 13 bases between them. This chain's CDR3 is CASSRTREEKLFF. The DNA for the CDR3 is TGTGCCAGCAGCCGCACACGGGAGGAAAAACTGTTTTTT.

The V call is TRBV19, the J call TRBJ2-3; 8 bases are shared with TRBD2. This CDR3 comprises 14 residues. Trimming at V came to 9 bases and at J to 3 bases, leaving 8 bases not matched to a gene. CDR1 is LNHDA, CDR2 SQIVND, per germline (reference sequence). The CDR3 coding sequence is TGTGCCAGCGGCGCGGGAGGTATTACAGATACGCAGTATTTT. Translating gives CASGAGGITDTQYF.

The chain has TRBV5-1 and TRBJ2-7; the D gene is possibly TRBD2 (5 bases). This CDR3 spans 14 amino acids. Germline values: CDR1 SGHRS, CDR2 YFSETQ. Trimming removed 0 bases from V and 6 bases from J, with 13 bases in between. CDR3 region: CASSLGLSNPEQYF. DNA for the CDR3: TGCGCCAGCAGCTTGGGACTAAGTAATCCCGAGCAGTACTTC. Based on the CDR3 plus reference TRBV5-1 and TRBJ2-7, the full variable domain is KAGVTQTPRYLIKTRGQQVTLSCSPISGHRSVSWYQQTPGQGLQFLFEYFSETQRNKGNFPGRFSGRQFSNSRSEMNVSTLELGDSALYLCASSLGLSNPEQYFGPGTRLTVT.

This clone was observed once. The chain combines TRBV5-1 with TRBJ2-7; TRBD2 matches 8 bases. Germline V lookup: CDR1 SGHRS, CDR2 YFSETQ. V lost 3 bases to trimming and J lost 5 bases; unmatched junction nucleotides: 4. The CDR3 loop spans 13 amino acids. Here the CDR3 DNA reads TGCGCCAGCAGCTCCGGTAGCGGGGACGAGCAGTACTTC. Its translation: CASSSGSGDEQYF.

The chain joins TRBV15 to TRBJ2-1; 13 bases match TRBD2. CDR1 is LNHNV, CDR2 YYDKDF, per germline (reference sequence). The CDR3 runs 16 residues. The J segment lost 5 bases and the V segment lost 3 bases, leaving 4 bases of the junction unmatched. The CDR3: CATSRGLAGLNNEQFF. CDR3 bases: TGTGCCACCAGCAGGGGACTAGCGGGACTTAACAATGAGCAGTTCTTC.

The chain links TRBV6-1 to TRBJ2-1, with TRBD1 identical over 8 bases. V shed 7 bases and J 12 bases; nucleotides not matched to a gene: 14. This CDR3 spans 14 amino acids. Looked up from germline, CDR1 is MNHNS and CDR2 is SASEGT. The CDR3 loop reads CASTDRGSVTRQFF. The DNA for the CDR3 is TGTGCCAGCACCGACAGGGGAAGCGTTACGCGGCAGTTCTTC.

This chain uses TRBV6-1 with TRBJ2-2; 7 nucleotides match TRBD1. Germline loops: CDR1 MNHNS, CDR2 SASEGT. There are 14 residues in the CDR3. Trimming at V came to 2 bases and at J to 8 bases, leaving 5 bases not matched to a gene. CDR3 bases: TGTGCCAGCAGTGAAACAGGGGTCGTTGGGGAGCTGTTTTTT. Its translation: CASSETGVVGELFF.

V and J are TRBV28 and TRBJ1-1; D might be TRBD1 (6 bases). The CDR3 extends over 12 amino acids. Trimming cost V 1 base and J 7 bases, with 7 bases left between them. CDR1 is MDHEN and CDR2 is SYDVKM in the germline V gene. The CDR3 coding sequence is TGTGCCAGCAGTTTATCCAGGGGTGAAGCTTTCTTT. As protein: CASSLSRGEAFF.

V gene TRBV6-1 combines with J gene TRBJ2-5; D is uncertain. The CDR3 has 12 residues. Looked up from germline, CDR1 is MNHNS and CDR2 is SASEGT. Trimming removed 5 bases at V and 5 bases at J, with 9 bases between. DNA for the CDR3: TGTGCCAGCAGTCTCTCGGTGGAGACCCAGTACTTC. Its protein product is CASSLSVETQYF.

The chain has TRBV6-6 and TRBJ2-7, with 9 bases that match TRBD1. Germline lookup yields CDR1 MNHNY and CDR2 SVGAGI (reference sequence). The CDR3 sequence is 14 residues long. The V segment lost 2 bases and the J segment 7 bases; nucleotides outside the gene matches: 6. CDR3: CASSYGTGTGEQYF. The CDR3 DNA is TGTGCCAGCAGTTACGGGACAGGGACGGGTGAGCAGTACTTC.